The next 16 T cell receptor beta chains were all read from a single sample in a study of blood T cell repertoires in COVID-19. Using immunoSEQ multiplex PCR, the repertoire was profiled, and TCRdb retains in-frame clones only, with some absent. The table shows 100,000 to 150,000 clones, with roughly 88% occurring only once. Specimen: peripheral blood. These receptors originate from a man over 45 with acute or convalescent COVID-19.

This CDR3 reads CAGKEGPGGANVLTF. DNA of the CDR3: TGTGCCGGAAAGGAGGGACCGGGTGGGGCCAACGTCCTGACTTTC. V usage is TRBV19 and J usage is TRBJ2-6; a possible D gene is TRBD2 (6 bases). Germline CDR1 LNHDA, CDR2 SQIVND (reference sequence). This CDR3 is built from 15 residues. Trimming cost V 11 bases and J 3 bases, with 17 bases left between them.

V gene TRBV28 combines with J gene TRBJ2-7; 7 positions agree with TRBD1. The V and J ends lost 4 bases and 2 bases, in that order; junction bases with no gene match: 5. The length of the CDR3 is 14 residues. From germline, CDR1 is MDHEN and CDR2 SYDVKM. The CDR3 region is CASSSGTVPYEQYF. In DNA, the CDR3 is TGTGCCAGCAGTTCCGGGACAGTCCCCTACGAGCAGTACTTC.

J is TRBJ1-1 and V is TRBV5-1; tentative D call: TRBD1 (5 bases). The V and J ends lost 4 bases and 1 base respectively, with 8 bases between them. The CDR3 covers 13 residues. CDR1 SGHRS and CDR2 YFSETQ come from the germline V gene. As DNA, the CDR3 is TGCGCCAGCAGCGCCGGACAGAACACTGAAGCTTTCTTT. Residues: CASSAGQNTEAFF.

The rearrangement uses TRBV24-1 and TRBJ2-3; 9 nucleotides align to TRBD2. Per germline, CDR1 KGHDR and CDR2 SFDVKD. The CDR3 totals 13 residues. The trim removed 9 bases at V and 2 bases at J, leaving 2 bases unmatched. The CDR3 DNA follows: TGTGCCACCGCGGGGGGGTTCACAGATACGCAGTATTTT. Translating it yields CATAGGFTDTQYF.

The V and J genes are TRBV6-5 and TRBJ1-2; 7 positions match TRBD1. Per germline, CDR1 MNHEY and CDR2 SVGAGI. V was clipped by 9 bases and J by 4 bases; unmatched bases: 11. The length of the CDR3 is 14 residues. In nucleotides, the CDR3 is TGTGCCAGTCATCCAGGGGGTGGGGGCTATGGCTACACCTTC. It translates to CASHPGGGGYGYTF.

This sequence joins TRBV5-1 and TRBJ1-5, with 7 bases that match TRBD1. Looked up from germline, CDR1 is SGHRS and CDR2 is YFSETQ. Trimming removed 4 bases from V and 4 bases from J; junction bases left unmatched: 8. The CDR3 is made up of 15 amino acids. This chain's CDR3 is CASSTTGQANQPQHF. In DNA form, the CDR3 reads TGCGCCAGCAGCACCACTGGACAGGCAAATCAGCCCCAGCATTTT.

The CDR3 region is CASSQDLERDTQYF. CDR3 DNA sequence: TGTGCCAGCAGTCAGGACTTAGAGAGAGATACGCAGTATTTT. The chain employs TRBV28 and TRBJ2-3; TRBD2 is a possible D gene (5 bases). V gave up 5 bases and J gave up 5 bases, with 14 bases separating them. The CDR3 sequence is 14 residues long. CDR1 and CDR2 (germline): MDHEN, SYDVKM.

The rearrangement joins TRBV6-5 to TRBJ2-7; D possibly corresponds to TRBD2 (6 bases). This CDR3 is built from 14 residues. V was clipped by 1 base and J by 6 bases, with 13 bases between them. From germline, CDR1 is MNHEY and CDR2 SVGAGI. The CDR3 coding sequence is TGTGCCAGCAGTTACTATGCGGGACGGGGCGAGCAGTACTTC. As protein: CASSYYAGRGEQYF.

V usage is TRBV28 and J usage is TRBJ1-1; D perhaps matches TRBD1 (5 bases). Looked up from germline, CDR1 is MDHEN and CDR2 is SYDVKM. The CDR3 has 15 residues. Trimming took 6 bases from V and 4 from J, leaving 18 bases between them. CDR3 in DNA: TGTGCCAGCAGCTTGGTGAAGGCTCAGGGCACTGAAGCTTTCTTT. Its protein is CASSLVKAQGTEAFF.

This chain connects TRBV2 to TRBJ1-2; 9 bases map to TRBD1. This CDR3 is built from 13 residues. J was trimmed by 6 bases and V by 6 bases; bases with no gene match: 5. In germline, CDR1 is SNHLY, CDR2 FYNNEI. CDR3 protein: CASREGQGNGYTF. The DNA for the CDR3 is TGTGCCAGCAGGGAGGGACAGGGCAATGGCTACACCTTC.

The rearrangement uses TRBV11-2 and TRBJ1-2; weak D call: TRBD1 (6 bases). The CDR3 covers 15 residues. Per the germline V gene, CDR1 is SGHAT and CDR2 is FQNNGV. Deletions cut 3 bases from V and 4 bases from J, with 15 bases between. This chain's CDR3 is CASSFSLQGSYGYTF. In DNA form, the CDR3 reads TGTGCCAGCAGCTTCAGCCTACAGGGATCCTATGGCTACACCTTC.

The genes are TRBV19 and TRBJ2-3, with a possible D match to TRBD2 (5 bases). Germline assignment: CDR1 LNHDA and CDR2 SQIVND (reference sequence). The V end lost 8 bases, the J end lost 2 bases, and 11 bases lay between the germline ends. The CDR3 covers 13 residues. The CDR3 bases are TGTGCCAGTCGCGGACTGATCACAGATACGCAGTATTTT. It translates to CASRGLITDTQYF.

The chain carries TRBV15 and TRBJ1-6, with TRBD1 identical over 9 bases. The trim removed 2 bases at V and 10 bases at J, leaving 6 bases unmatched. The CDR3 extends over 15 amino acids. The germline V gene encodes CDR1 LNHNV and CDR2 YYDKDF (reference sequence). In DNA, the CDR3 is TGTGCCACCAGCAGACTTACAGGGGGCGAATCACCCCTCCACTTT. This gives the protein CATSRLTGGESPLHF.

V usage is TRBV2 and J usage is TRBJ1-2; D is undetermined. The germline V gene has CDR1 SNHLY and CDR2 FYNNEI. Between the trimmed V and J ends, which lost 8 bases and 8 bases, there was a span of 18 bases. The CDR3 covers 13 residues. CDR3 in amino acids: CASGAAPMMGYTF. The CDR3 nucleotides read TGTGCCAGCGGAGCGGCCCCAATGATGGGCTACACCTTC. Supplemented by reference TRBV2 and TRBJ1-2, the full variable domain reads EPEVTQTPSHQVTQMGQEVILRCVPISNHLYFYWYRQILGQKVEFLVSFYNNEISEKSEIFDDQFSVERPDGSNFTLKIRSTKLEDSAMYFCASGAAPMMGYTFGSGTRLTVV.

This chain links TRBV6-5 with TRBJ1-5; perhaps TRBD1 as D (5 bases). Deletions cut 2 bases from V and 7 bases from J, with 15 bases between. This CDR3 comprises 15 residues. CDR1 and CDR2 from the germline V gene are MNHEY and SVGAGI. The CDR3 loop reads CASSYPGRKGQPQHF. The DNA for the CDR3 is TGTGCCAGCAGTTACCCAGGGCGGAAGGGGCAGCCCCAGCATTTT.

The chain combines TRBV19 with TRBJ2-3; D is ambiguous. CDR3 size: 13 residues. Germline V gives CDR1 LNHDA, CDR2 SQIVND (reference sequence). Deletions cut 5 bases from V and 5 bases from J, with 11 bases between. As DNA, the CDR3 is TGTGCCAGTAGTCGGTCTAGGCAAGATACGCAGTATTTT. It codes for CASSRSRQDTQYF.